Here is one T cell receptor (beta chain) with its context. A clone one base away is much larger, so this may be a read error. These data originate in a study of T cells in Graves' hyperthyroidism and ophthalmopathy. Amplification yielded TCR beta CDR3 regions, with RNA transcripts as the source. First-round RT-PCR targeting the TCR CDR3 was performed with the HTBI primer set. In TCRdb, the multiplex PCR reads were re-called with MiXCR into one record per CDR3 protein. The data show about 380,000 distinct CDR3 sequences, approximately 13% seen once. The receptor was derived from a man aged 25 to 40 with Graves' hyperthyroidism that later progressed to Graves' ophthalmopathy. The sequenced material came from blood.

Written as DNA, the CDR3 is TGTGCCAGCAGTCCTGATGGGGGGGGAGGCACTGAAGCTCTCTTT. Translation gives CASSPDGGGGTEALF. The J gene is TRBJ1-1, the V gene TRBV28; a possible D gene is TRBD1 (5 bases). This CDR3 spans 15 amino acids. The germline V gene has CDR1 MDHEN and CDR2 SYDVKM.